The clone carrying this T cell receptor (beta chain) was found many times. Its antigen is not known. This specimen belongs to a study of T cells in Graves' hyperthyroidism and ophthalmopathy. There were TCR beta CDR3 regions amplified from RNA transcripts. RT-PCR in the first round (using the HTBI primer set) targeted the TCR CDR3. MiXCR, applied by TCRdb to the multiplex PCR reads, yields one record per CDR3 protein. The sample contains more than 300,000 distinct CDR3 sequences, about 18% of which appear only once. Trimming removed 5 bases from V and 8 bases from J; junction bases left unmatched: 8. CDR3 length equals 14 residues. CDR1 SEHNR and CDR2 FQNEAQ come from the germline V gene (reference sequence). Study-level points and caveats: Blood held most thyroid clonotypes expanded above 0.001 frequency.

The clonotype originates from a man aged 18 to 29 with Graves' ophthalmopathy. Specimen: blood. The gene calls are TRBV7-9 and TRBJ1-4; TRBD1 matches 7 bases. CDR3 sequence reads: CASSTPTGSEKLFF. DNA for the CDR3: TGTGCCAGCAGCACGCCGACAGGGTCGGAAAAACTGTTTTTT. Complete variable domain (other parts from reference TRBV7-9 and TRBJ1-4): DTGVSQNPRHKITKRGQNVTFRCDPISEHNRLYWYRQTLGQGPEFLTYFQNEAQLEKSRLLSDRFSAERPKGSFSTLEIQRTEQGDSAMYLCASSTPTGSEKLFFGSGTQLSVL.